The clone carrying this TCR beta chain was counted only a few times. Its antigen is still unknown. This entry is derived from a study of T-cell memory formation after mild COVID-19. At the level of the study: Clustering of TCRs was largely donor specific.

The study's findings and limits: The appearance of some responding clones in pre-infection memory suggested that cross-reactive memory joined. Day 37-peaking second-wave clones had unconfirmed SARS-CoV-2 specificity.

One entry per CDR3 protein, called by TCRdb with MiXCR from the 5' RACE reads. This sample carries 350,000 or so distinct CDR3 sequences, 20% to 25% of them seen once, and the ten largest clones take around a fifth. The CDR3 is 14 amino acids. Between the trimmed V and J ends, which lost 5 bases and 4 bases, there was a span of 13 bases. Per the germline V gene, CDR1 is SGHAT and CDR2 is FQNNGV. This sequence originates from a man younger than 30 who had mild COVID-19 (a few samples of this study predate the infection). Cell type and time point are not known. The specimen was PBMCs or a T cell subset sorted from them (not recorded which). J is TRBJ2-3 and V is TRBV11-2, with D tentatively TRBD1 or TRBD2 (5 bases each). In DNA, the CDR3 is TGTGCCAGCAGCCCGACAGTGGGAGCAGATACGCAGTATTTT. It encodes CASSPTVGADTQYF.